These T cell receptor beta chains were read from a single sample in a study of Graves' ophthalmopathy and Graves' hyperthyroidism. TCRdb redid the calling of the multiplex PCR reads with MiXCR, one entry per CDR3 protein. The sample has almost 750,000 distinct CDR3 sequences, 40% seen once. Sequences were obtained from peripheral blood. The source of these receptors is an adult man with Graves' ophthalmopathy. Both conserved end residues are part of each CDR3. A D gene is named only where the DNA matches it firmly. The size of a clone is reported for some rows only, either as once, few or many, or as a class for expanded clones.

D gene	clone size	J gene	V gene	CDR3 protein	CDR3 DNA
.	.	TRBJ2-2	TRBV2	CASSEPPQATGELFF	TGTGCCAGCAGTGAACCCCCACAGGCAACCGGGGAGCTGTTTTTT
.	many	TRBJ2-6	TRBV2	CASSRPTSGANVLTF	TGTGCCAGCAGCAGACCAACCTCTGGGGCCAACGTCCTGACTTTC
.	.	TRBJ1-5	TRBV6-2/TRBV6-3	CASSYLGPIEGNQPQHF	TGTGCCAGCAGTTACCTCGGGCCCATCGAGGGCAATCAGCCCCAGCATTTT
.	.	TRBJ1-3	TRBV10-3	CASSYSRASGNTIYF	TGTGCCAGCAGTTACTCCAGGGCCTCTGGAAACACCATATATTTT
.	.	TRBJ1-1	TRBV29-1	CSDGIPSTEAFF	TGCAGCGATGGGATCCCGAGCACTGAAGCTTTCTTT
TRBD1	many	TRBJ2-7	TRBV12-3/TRBV12-4	CASSFAGQGDHEQYF	TGTGCCAGCAGTTTCGCTGGACAGGGAGACCACGAGCAGTACTTC
.	many	TRBJ2-7	TRBV7-8	CASRLPRGEQYF	TGTGCCAGCCGACTACCCAGGGGCGAGCAGTACTTC
.	.	TRBJ1-2	TRBV10-3	CASRARTPPGYTF	TGTGCCAGCAGAGCTCGGACTCCACCGGGCTACACCTTC
.	many	TRBJ2-5	TRBV9	CASSGVGAQETQYF	TGTGCCAGCAGCGGGGTGGGGGCCCAAGAGACCCAGTACTTC
TRBD2	once	TRBJ2-5	TRBV25-1	CASSQEGSGGGETQYF	TGTGCCAGCAGCCAAGAAGGTAGCGGGGGGGGAGAGACCCAGTACTTC
.	.	TRBJ2-5	TRBV7-9	CASSLVHGLQETQYF	TGTGCCAGCAGCTTAGTTCATGGCTTACAAGAGACCCAGTACTTC
.	.	TRBJ2-2	TRBV7-3	CASSFTGAGATGELFF	TGTGCCAGCAGCTTTACGGGGGCAGGGGCCACCGGGGAGCTGTTTTTT
TRBD2	few	TRBJ2-7	TRBV2	CASSRGLEGYEQYF	TGTGCCAGCAGCCGGGGACTAGAGGGCTACGAGCAGTACTTC
.	.	TRBJ1-1	TRBV12-3/TRBV12-4	CASSLGSMTEAFF	TGTGCCAGCAGTTTGGGCAGTATGACTGAAGCTTTCTTT
.	.	TRBJ1-3	TRBV7-9	CASSSLIGAGNTIYF	TGTGCCAGCAGCTCCTTGATTGGTGCTGGAAACACCATATATTTT
TRBD1	.	TRBJ2-6	TRBV7-3	CASSLRHGQGIFNSGANVLTF	TGTGCCAGCAGCTTAAGACACGGACAGGGGATTTTTAACTCTGGGGCCAACGTCCTGACTTTC
TRBD2	.	TRBJ2-7	TRBV19	CASSPRERGSYEQYF	TGTGCCAGTAGTCCTCGGGAGCGGGGCTCCTACGAGCAGTACTTC
.	many	TRBJ1-2	TRBV2	CASSVDRFGGYTF	TGTGCCAGCAGTGTAGACAGGTTCGGTGGCTACACCTTC
.	.	TRBJ2-5	TRBV25-1	CASSRQGGGETQYF	TGTGCCAGCTCACGACAGGGAGGGGGAGAGACCCAGTACTTC
TRBD1	.	TRBJ1-4	TRBV20-1	CSAQTGEGEKLFF	TGCAGTGCTCAAACAGGGGAGGGTGAAAAACTGTTTTTT